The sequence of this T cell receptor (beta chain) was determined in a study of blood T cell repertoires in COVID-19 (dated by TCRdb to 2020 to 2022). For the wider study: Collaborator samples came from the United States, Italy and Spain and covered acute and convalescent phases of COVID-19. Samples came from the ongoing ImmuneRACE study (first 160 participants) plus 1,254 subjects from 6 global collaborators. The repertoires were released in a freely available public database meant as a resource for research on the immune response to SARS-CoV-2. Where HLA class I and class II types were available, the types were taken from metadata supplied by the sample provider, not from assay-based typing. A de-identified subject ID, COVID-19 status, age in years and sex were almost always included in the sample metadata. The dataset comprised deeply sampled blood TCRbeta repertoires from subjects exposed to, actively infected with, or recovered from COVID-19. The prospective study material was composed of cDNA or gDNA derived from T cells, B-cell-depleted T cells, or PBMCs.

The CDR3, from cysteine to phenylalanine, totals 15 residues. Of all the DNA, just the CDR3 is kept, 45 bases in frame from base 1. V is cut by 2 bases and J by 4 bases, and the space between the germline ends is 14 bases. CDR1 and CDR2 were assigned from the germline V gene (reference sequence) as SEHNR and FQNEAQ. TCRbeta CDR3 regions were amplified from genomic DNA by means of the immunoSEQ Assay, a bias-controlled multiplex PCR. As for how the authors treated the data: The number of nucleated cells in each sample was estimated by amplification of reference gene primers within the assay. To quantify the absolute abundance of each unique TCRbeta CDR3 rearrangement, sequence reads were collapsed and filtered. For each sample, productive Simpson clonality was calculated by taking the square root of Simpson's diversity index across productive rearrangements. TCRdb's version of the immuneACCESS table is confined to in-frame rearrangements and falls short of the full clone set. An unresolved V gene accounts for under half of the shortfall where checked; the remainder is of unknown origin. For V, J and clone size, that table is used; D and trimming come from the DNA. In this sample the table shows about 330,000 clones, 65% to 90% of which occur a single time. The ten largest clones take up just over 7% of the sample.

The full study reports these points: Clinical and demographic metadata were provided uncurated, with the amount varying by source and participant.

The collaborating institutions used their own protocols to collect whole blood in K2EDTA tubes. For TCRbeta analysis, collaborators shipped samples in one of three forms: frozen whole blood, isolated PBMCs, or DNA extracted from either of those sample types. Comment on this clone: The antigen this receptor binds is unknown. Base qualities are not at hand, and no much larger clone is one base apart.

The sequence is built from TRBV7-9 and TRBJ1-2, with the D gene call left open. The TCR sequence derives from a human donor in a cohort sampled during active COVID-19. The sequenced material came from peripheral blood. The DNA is TGTGCCAGCAGCTTAAAGACACCGCTTGGCTATGGCTACACCTTC. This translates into CASSLKTPLGYGYTF.